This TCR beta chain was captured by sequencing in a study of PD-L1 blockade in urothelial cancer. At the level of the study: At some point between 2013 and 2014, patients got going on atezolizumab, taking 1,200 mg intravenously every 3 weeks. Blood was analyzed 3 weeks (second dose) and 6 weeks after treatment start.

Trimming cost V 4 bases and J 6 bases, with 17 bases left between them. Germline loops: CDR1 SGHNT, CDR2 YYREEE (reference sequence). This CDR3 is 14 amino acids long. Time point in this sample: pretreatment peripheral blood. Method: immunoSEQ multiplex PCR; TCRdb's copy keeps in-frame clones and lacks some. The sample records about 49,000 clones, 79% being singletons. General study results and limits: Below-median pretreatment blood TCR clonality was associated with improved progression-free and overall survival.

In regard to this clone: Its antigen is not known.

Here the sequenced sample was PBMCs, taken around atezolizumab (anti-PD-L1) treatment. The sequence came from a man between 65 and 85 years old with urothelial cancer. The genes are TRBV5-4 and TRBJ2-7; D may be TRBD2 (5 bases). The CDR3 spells CASSPPTGISEQYF. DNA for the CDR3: TGTGCCAGCAGCCCCCCCACGGGGATTAGCGAGCAGTACTTC.